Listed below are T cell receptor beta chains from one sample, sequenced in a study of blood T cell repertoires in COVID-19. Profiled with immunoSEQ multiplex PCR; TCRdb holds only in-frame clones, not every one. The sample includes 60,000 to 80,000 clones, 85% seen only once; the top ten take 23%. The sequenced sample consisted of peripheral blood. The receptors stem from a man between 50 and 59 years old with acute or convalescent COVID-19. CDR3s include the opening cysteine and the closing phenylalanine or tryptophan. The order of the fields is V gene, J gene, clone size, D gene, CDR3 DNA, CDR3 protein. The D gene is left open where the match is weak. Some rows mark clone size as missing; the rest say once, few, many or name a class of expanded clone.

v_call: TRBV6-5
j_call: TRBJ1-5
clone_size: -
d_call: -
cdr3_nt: TGTGCCAGCAGTTACTCTAGGGGGAGCAATCAGCCCCAGCATTTT
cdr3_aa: CASSYSRGSNQPQHF

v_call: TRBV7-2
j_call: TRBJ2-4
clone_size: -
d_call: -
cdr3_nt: TGTGCCAGCAGCCCACAGGGTAGGGGAAACATTCAGTACTTC
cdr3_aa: CASSPQGRGNIQYF

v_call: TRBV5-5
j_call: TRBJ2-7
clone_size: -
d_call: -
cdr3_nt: TGTGCCAGCAGCTTACAGGGTAGCGAGCAGTACTTC
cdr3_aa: CASSLQGSEQYF

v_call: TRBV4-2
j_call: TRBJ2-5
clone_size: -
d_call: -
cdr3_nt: TGTGCCAGCAGCCAAGCTAGGGGGCAAGAGACCCAGTACTTC
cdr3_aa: CASSQARGQETQYF

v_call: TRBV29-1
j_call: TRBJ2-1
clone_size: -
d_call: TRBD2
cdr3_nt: TGCAGCGTTGAAGGGACTAGCTGGGATGAGCAGTTCTTC
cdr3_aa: CSVEGTSWDEQFF

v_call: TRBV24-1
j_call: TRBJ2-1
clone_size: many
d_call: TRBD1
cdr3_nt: TGTGCCACCTCGACAGGGAGCAATGAGCAGTTCTTC
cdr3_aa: CATSTGSNEQFF

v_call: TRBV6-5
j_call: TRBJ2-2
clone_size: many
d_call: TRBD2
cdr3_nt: TGTGCCATCAGCGTTAGCGGGGGAACCGGGGAGCTGTTTTTT
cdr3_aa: CAISVSGGTGELFF

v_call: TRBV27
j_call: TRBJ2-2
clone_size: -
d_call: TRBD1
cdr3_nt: TGTGCCAGCAGTTTGGGACAGTACACCGGGGAGCTGTTTTTT
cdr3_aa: CASSLGQYTGELFF

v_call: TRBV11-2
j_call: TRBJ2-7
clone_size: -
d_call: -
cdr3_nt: TGTGCCAGCAGCCCCAGGGCCTACGAGCAGTACTTC
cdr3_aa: CASSPRAYEQYF

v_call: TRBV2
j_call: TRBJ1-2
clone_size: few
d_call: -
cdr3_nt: TGTGCCAGCAGTACCCCTGGGGGGGTTTTTGGCTACACCTTC
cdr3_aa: CASSTPGGVFGYTF

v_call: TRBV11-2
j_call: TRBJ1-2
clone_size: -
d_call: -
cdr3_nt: TGTGCCAGCACCCGGAACCCAGGGTCTAACTATGGCTACACCTTC
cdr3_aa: CASTRNPGSNYGYTF

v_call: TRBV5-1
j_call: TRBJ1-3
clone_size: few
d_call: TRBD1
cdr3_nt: TGCGCCAGCAGCCAAGGGACAGGCGACTCTGGAAACACCATATATTTT
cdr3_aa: CASSQGTGDSGNTIYF

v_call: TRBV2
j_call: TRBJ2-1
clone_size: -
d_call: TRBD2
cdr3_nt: TGTGCCAGCAGCGATAATGGGCTAGCGGGGGGTTTGTCCTACAATGAGCAGTTCTTC
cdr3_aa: CASSDNGLAGGLSYNEQFF

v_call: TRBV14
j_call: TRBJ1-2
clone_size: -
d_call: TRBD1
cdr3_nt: TGTGCCAGCAGCCAAGCCGGGACAGGGTTACGTGGCTACACCTTC
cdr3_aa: CASSQAGTGLRGYTF

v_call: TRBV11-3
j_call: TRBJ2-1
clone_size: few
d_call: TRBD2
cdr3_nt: TGTGCCAGCAGTATAAGCACTAGCGGGGGTGAGCAGTTCTTC
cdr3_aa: CASSISTSGGEQFF

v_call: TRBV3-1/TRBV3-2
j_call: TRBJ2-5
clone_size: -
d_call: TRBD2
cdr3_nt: TGTGCCAGCAGCCCCCGCCCCGCGCGGGGGGGCCTGGAGACCCAGTACTTC
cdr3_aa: CASSPRPARGGLETQYF

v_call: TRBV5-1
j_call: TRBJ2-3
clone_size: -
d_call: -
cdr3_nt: TGCGCCAGCAGCCCTGTCTTTGTTTCGGTCACAGATACGCAGTATTTT
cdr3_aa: CASSPVFVSVTDTQYF

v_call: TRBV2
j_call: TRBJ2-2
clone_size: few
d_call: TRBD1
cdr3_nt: TGTGCCAGCAAGGGACAGGGCGGGTACACCGGGGAGCTGTTTTTT
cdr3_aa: CASKGQGGYTGELFF

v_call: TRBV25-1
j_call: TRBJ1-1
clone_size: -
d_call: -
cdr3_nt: TGTGCCCGACAGGACCCTACGAACACTGAAGCTTTCTTT
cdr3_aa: CARQDPTNTEAFF

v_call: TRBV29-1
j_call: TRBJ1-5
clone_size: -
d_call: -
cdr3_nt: TGCAGCGTTGAAGATAGGGGAGGCCCTCATAGCAATCAGCCCCAGCATTTT
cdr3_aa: CSVEDRGGPHSNQPQHF

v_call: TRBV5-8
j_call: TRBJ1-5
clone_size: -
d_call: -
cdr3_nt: TGTGCCAGCAGCCGTGACTCTGCTAGCAATCAGCCCCAGCATTTT
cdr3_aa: CASSRDSASNQPQHF

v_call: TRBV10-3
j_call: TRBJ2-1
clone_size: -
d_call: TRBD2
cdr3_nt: TGTGCCATCAGTGAGTCGGGCGGGGGGCAAACCTACAATGAGCAGTTCTTC
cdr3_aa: CAISESGGGQTYNEQFF

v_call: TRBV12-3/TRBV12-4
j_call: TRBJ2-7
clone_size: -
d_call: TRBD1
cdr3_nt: TGTGCCAGCAGTCGCGACAGGGTCAAGCAGTACTTC
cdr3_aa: CASSRDRVKQYF

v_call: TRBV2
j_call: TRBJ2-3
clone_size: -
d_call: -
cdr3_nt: TGTGCCACCGGGCTCTCCCGGGGAACAGATACGCAGTATTTT
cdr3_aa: CATGLSRGTDTQYF

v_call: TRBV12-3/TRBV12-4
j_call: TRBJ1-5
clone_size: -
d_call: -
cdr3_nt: TGTGCCAGCAGCCTTAACACAGGGCCCCAGCATTTT
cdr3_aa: CASSLNTGPQHF

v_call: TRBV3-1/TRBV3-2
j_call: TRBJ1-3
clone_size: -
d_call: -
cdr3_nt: TGTGCCAGCAGCCAAGGTGACAGCTCTGGAAACACCATATATTTT
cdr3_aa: CASSQGDSSGNTIYF

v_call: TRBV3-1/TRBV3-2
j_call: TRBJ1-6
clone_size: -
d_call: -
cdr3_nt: TGTGCCAGCAGCCAACCAGGGAGGGATTCACCCCTCCACTTT
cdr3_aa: CASSQPGRDSPLHF

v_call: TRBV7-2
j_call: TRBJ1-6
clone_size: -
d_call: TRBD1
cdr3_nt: TGTGCCAGCAGCTTGACAGGGGGAGCCTATAATTCACCCCTCCACTTT
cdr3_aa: CASSLTGGAYNSPLHF

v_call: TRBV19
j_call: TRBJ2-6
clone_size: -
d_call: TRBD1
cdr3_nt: TGTGCCAGTAGGACCGACAGGGGCTCTGGGGCCAACGTCCTGACTTTC
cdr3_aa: CASRTDRGSGANVLTF

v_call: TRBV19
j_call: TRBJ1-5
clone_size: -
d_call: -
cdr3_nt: TGTGCCAGTAGGCCCAAAACGGGTAGCAATCAGCCCCAGCATTTT
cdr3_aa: CASRPKTGSNQPQHF

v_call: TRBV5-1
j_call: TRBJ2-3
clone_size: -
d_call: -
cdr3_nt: TGCGCCAGCAAGTTCGGGAGCGGGGATACGCAGTATTTT
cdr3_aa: CASKFGSGDTQYF

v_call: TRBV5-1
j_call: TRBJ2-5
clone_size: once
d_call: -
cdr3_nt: TGCGCCAGCAGCTTATTAGAACAAGAGACCCAGTACTTC
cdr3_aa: CASSLLEQETQYF

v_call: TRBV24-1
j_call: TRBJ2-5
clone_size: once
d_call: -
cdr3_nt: TGTGCCACCAGTGATTCCAGGGGCGCGGGAGAGACCCAGTACTTC
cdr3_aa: CATSDSRGAGETQYF

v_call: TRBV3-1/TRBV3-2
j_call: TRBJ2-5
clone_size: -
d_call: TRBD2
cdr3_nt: TGTGCCAGCAGCCCGACTAGCGGGGGGTGGGAGACCCAGTACTTC
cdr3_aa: CASSPTSGGWETQYF

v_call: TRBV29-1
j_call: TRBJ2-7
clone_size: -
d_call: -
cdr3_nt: TGCAGCGCCCAGGCGCGGGACTCCCCTTTCGGCGAGCAGTACTTC
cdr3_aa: CSAQARDSPFGEQYF

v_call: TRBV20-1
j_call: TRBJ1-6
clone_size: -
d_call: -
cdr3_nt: TGCAGTGCTAGTGGGGCAGCTTACTTTAATTCACCCCTCCACTTT
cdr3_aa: CSASGAAYFNSPLHF

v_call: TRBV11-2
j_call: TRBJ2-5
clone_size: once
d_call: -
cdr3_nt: TGTGCCAGCAGCTTATCCGTTGAGACCCAGTACTTC
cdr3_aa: CASSLSVETQYF

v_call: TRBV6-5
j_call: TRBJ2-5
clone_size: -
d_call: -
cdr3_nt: TGTGCCAGCAGTTCCTCACGGCTAGCGCAAGAGACCCAGTACTTC
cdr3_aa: CASSSSRLAQETQYF

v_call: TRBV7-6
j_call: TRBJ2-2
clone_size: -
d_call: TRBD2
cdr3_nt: TGTGCCAGCAGCTTAGCTCCGGGAGGAGGGGCCGGGGAGCTGTTTTTT
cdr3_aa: CASSLAPGGGAGELFF

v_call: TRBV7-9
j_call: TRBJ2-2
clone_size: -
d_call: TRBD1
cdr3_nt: TGTGCCAGCTACGGGACAGGTTACACCGGGGAGCTGTTTTTT
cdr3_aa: CASYGTGYTGELFF

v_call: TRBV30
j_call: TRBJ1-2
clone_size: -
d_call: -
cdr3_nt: TGTGCCTGGAGTAATACAGATGGAGGGGGCTACACCTTC
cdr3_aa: CAWSNTDGGGYTF

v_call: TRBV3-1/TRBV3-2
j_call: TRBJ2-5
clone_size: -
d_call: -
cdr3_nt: TGTGCCAGCAGCCAAGCTGCGCAGGGGGGACAAGAGACCCAGTACTTC
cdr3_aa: CASSQAAQGGQETQYF

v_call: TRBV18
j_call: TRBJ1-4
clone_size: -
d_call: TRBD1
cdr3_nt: TGTGCCAGCTCACCAAACGGAGGGGGCGATGAAAAACTGTTTTTT
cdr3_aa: CASSPNGGGDEKLFF

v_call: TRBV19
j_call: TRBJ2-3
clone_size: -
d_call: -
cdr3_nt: TGTGCCGCGGGCAGCGCAGATACGCAGTATTTT
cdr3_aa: CAAGSADTQYF